Listed below are T cell receptor beta chains from one sample, sequenced in a study of blood T cells in healthy people across ages. TCRdb re-called the 5' RACE reads through MiXCR, storing one row per CDR3 protein. The top ten hold less than 0.75% of the sample, which has fewer than 1,200,000 distinct CDR3 sequences, 20% to 25% seen once. These data also featured in a second study, about T cells of mothers and their children.

Input material: blood. These receptors all stem from a girl aged 2-9 years in good health. CDR3s include the opening cysteine and the closing phenylalanine or tryptophan. Some rows have no size entry. The others give once, few or many, or a class for an expanded clone.

few	TRBV11-3	TRBJ1-1	CASSSARGAGTEAFF
.	TRBV20-1	.	CSAIGLVRVEQFF
.	TRBV6-5	TRBJ2-5	CASSYGGTTQYF
few	TRBV13	TRBJ1-2	CASSLGPGQVKDGYTF
few	TRBV3-1	TRBJ2-5	CASSQDRWQVRSKETQYF
few	TRBV20-1	TRBJ2-3	CSASLAGRDADTQYF
few	TRBV12-3/TRBV12-4	TRBJ2-3	CASSLLAGGPIDTQYF
few	TRBV15	TRBJ2-7	CATSRGRGSYEQYF
.	TRBV15	TRBJ2-1	CATHTGAEVYNEQFF
few	TRBV7-2	TRBJ1-2	CASSFYDSYGYTF
.	TRBV4-1	TRBJ2-7	CASSQDQTSGSFYVQYF
.	TRBV7-3	TRBJ2-1	CASSLRGTVNEQFF
few	TRBV5-1	TRBJ1-2	CASNSGTEIVGYTF
few	TRBV7-3	TRBJ2-5	CASSFTPGETQYF
few	TRBV7-6	TRBJ1-1	CASSPPSSEAFF
.	TRBV4-1	TRBJ2-1	CASSQGGTGGPRGYNEQFF
.	TRBV7-2	TRBJ2-3	CASSLIGGRATDTQYF
.	TRBV2	TRBJ1-6	CASSVSGGPLHF
.	TRBV9	TRBJ2-5	CASSSLGPRETQYF
.	TRBV4-1	TRBJ2-5	CASSQEELSWTQYF
.	TRBV6-4	TRBJ1-5	CASSVEGENMGGNQPQHF
.	TRBV15	TRBJ2-5	CATGRGTVALAQETQYF
few	TRBV5-1	TRBJ1-1	CASSFVEGTEAFF
few	TRBV29-1	TRBJ1-2	CSVHRSGQDYGYTF
.	TRBV9	TRBJ2-3	CASSIQTGGLVSGTQYF
.	TRBV7-9	TRBJ1-5	CASSHLNLNRPQHF
.	TRBV6-5	TRBJ1-5	CASRGTGINQPQHF
.	TRBV29-1	TRBJ2-1	CSVETAESSYNEQFF
few	TRBV7-2	TRBJ1-6	CASSLRWNSPLHF
.	TRBV29-1	TRBJ2-2	CSVVSGRRNTGELFF
.	TRBV20-1	.	CSAPTDQETQYF
.	TRBV2	TRBJ2-1	CASGRDRGSYNEQFF
few	TRBV10-2	TRBJ2-5	CASSDRSLKTQYF
few	TRBV5-1	TRBJ2-5	CASSPWGEPQETQYF
few	TRBV20-1	.	CSAISRASYEQYF
.	TRBV20-1	TRBJ2-1	CSARFPSLAGLYNEQFF
many	TRBV11-3	TRBJ2-1	CASSSRGSSYNEQFF
.	TRBV5-8	TRBJ1-1	CASSSQQASLTEAFF
few	TRBV7-2	TRBJ2-2	CASRSMDRGVAGELFF
.	TRBV20-1	TRBJ2-7	CSARHPGATYEQYF
.	TRBV7-3	TRBJ2-5	CASSLGPGGRTQETQYF
.	TRBV5-1	TRBJ2-7	CASSLAGGQTYEQYF
.	TRBV29-1	TRBJ2-3	CSVVWASGRVDTQYF
.	TRBV7-2	TRBJ2-3	CASSLVGPDTQYF
few	TRBV3-1	.	CASSQTQDGLYEQYF
few	TRBV6-6	TRBJ1-2	CASSYPADRSGDGYTF
many	TRBV20-1	TRBJ1-1	CSARDRIQGLTAEAFF
.	TRBV9	.	CASSVGDTYSYEQYF
.	TRBV20-1	TRBJ2-7	CSARVPYGGSYEQYF
.	TRBV29-1	TRBJ2-1	CSVEGISGREQFF
.	TRBV12-5	TRBJ2-1	CASGTTGTGSNEQFF